This TCR beta chain was captured by sequencing in a study of T cell responses to AZD1222 COVID-19 vaccine. Assay used: immunoSEQ multiplex PCR; TCRdb lists only in-frame clones, some missing. The sample carries around 130,000 clones, around 83% recorded once. General study findings and limits: A rise in Spike-specific TCR breadth and depth followed two AZD1222 doses. The sample set comprised mostly white British donors with more females, and clonal diversity was possibly underestimated.

This clone showed up just a few times. Its antigen remains unknown. The V end was cut by 0 bases, the J end by 0 bases, with 18 bases between. This CDR3 spans 18 amino acids. In germline, CDR1 is SGHDT, CDR2 YYEEEE. The sequencing used peripheral blood, collected on day 0 of AZD1222 vaccination. The chain carries TRBV5-6 and TRBJ1-2, with D unclear. The sequence derives from an adult in good health. The DNA for the CDR3 is TGTGCCAGCAGCTTGGTATCTTCGGTCTTCGGGTCTAACTATGGCTACACCTTC. It translates to CASSLVSSVFGSNYGYTF.